This T cell receptor (beta chain) was sequenced in a study of shared clonotypes between healthy human individuals. Study observations and caveats: Naive subsets, compared against memory subsets, generally had larger estimated richness values. Non-shared clonotypes were found to have lower generation probabilities than the clonotypes that were shared by all four of the sorted-subset donors.

The CDR3 extends over 15 amino acids. Per the germline V gene, CDR1 is SGDLS and CDR2 is YYNGEE. V was clipped by 4 bases and J by 5 bases; unmatched bases: 7. About this clone: Antigen specificity is unknown.

Genomic DNA of every subset was divided equally among multiple immunoSEQ plates. Sequencing was performed with immunoSEQ multiplex PCR; in TCRdb, only in-frame clones are kept and a portion is missing. The sample yields some 2.3 million clones, just over 90% seen once. The source material was naive CD4+ T cells from PBMCs. Subset of the sample: CD45RA+ positively selected. This chain connects TRBV9 to TRBJ2-1; 9 nucleotides align to TRBD2. The clonotype originates from a man aged 18 to 30 in good health. Some clones in this sample may be carry-over from other donors' samples. DNA for the CDR3: TGTGCCAGCAGCCCGCTAGCGGGAATAAACAATGAGCAGTTCTTC. Translated: CASSPLAGINNEQFF.